Given below is one TCR beta chain in context. What it binds is unknown. Per sorted-subset replicate PCR, input was roughly 220 ng DNA, representing 30,000 or so T cell genomes. The table came from immunoSEQ multiplex PCR; TCRdb's copy has only in-frame clones and leaves some out. The data hold over 2 million clones, with 85% to 95% observed a single time. The germline V gene encodes CDR1 SEHNR and CDR2 FQNEAQ (reference sequence). This CDR3 contains 13 residues. Between the trimmed V and J ends, which lost 5 bases and 7 bases, there was a span of 14 bases. This entry comes from a study of shared clonotypes between healthy human individuals. Splitting of CD4+ cells produced CD45RA+ naive and CD45RA-negative memory subsets. Study results and limitations: Depth was large, yet rarefaction showed that sorted-subset sequencing was incomplete. A handful of donors held approximately 5% of naive CD4 clonotypes in common.

This receptor was identified in a man in his late teens or twenties in good health. Some clones in this sample may be carry-over from other donors' samples. The chain links TRBV7-9 to TRBJ1-1, with D uncertain. Sample: naive CD4+ T cells from PBMCs. Subset reported: CD45RA+ positively selected. The CDR3 protein is CASSNRRSGEAFF. The CDR3 coding sequence is TGTGCCAGCAGCAATCGGCGGTCCGGTGAAGCTTTCTTT.